This is a list of T cell receptor beta chains from one sample in a study of shared clonotypes between healthy human individuals. Only in-frame clones appear in the TCRdb table, and some are missing; sequencing was by immunoSEQ multiplex PCR. The sample records about 520,000 clones, 81% being singletons. Sequencing used PBMCs. The origin of the receptors is a middle-aged woman in good health. Some clones in this sample may be carry-over from other donors' samples. Each CDR3 is given with its conserved first and last residue. The D gene is left open where the match is weak. Not all rows give a size; the values are once, few, many and, for expanded clones, a class.

v_call,j_call,d_call,clone_size,cdr3_nt,cdr3_aa
TRBV10-3,TRBJ1-1,NA,NA,TGTGCCATCAGTGAGAACCAGGAGGGGGGCACTGAAGCTTTCTTT,CAISENQEGGTEAFF
TRBV7-2,TRBJ2-7,TRBD2,NA,TGTGCCAGCAGCCCCCTTACGGGAGGTGCCTACGAGCAGTACTTC,CASSPLTGGAYEQYF
TRBV6-6,TRBJ1-2,NA,NA,TGTGCCAGCAGTTATTACAGGGCGAGGGGCTACACCTTC,CASSYYRARGYTF
TRBV11-2,TRBJ1-2,NA,NA,TGTGCCAGCAGCCCAGACAGGCGTAATGGCTACACCTTC,CASSPDRRNGYTF
TRBV7-6,TRBJ1-1,NA,few,TGTGCCAGCAGCTTGGGAGGGGGGCCTGAAGCTTTCTTT,CASSLGGGPEAFF
TRBV30,TRBJ1-2,NA,NA,TGTGCCTGGAGTGCCCGGTCGGGCTATGGCTACACCTTC,CAWSARSGYGYTF
TRBV10-3,TRBJ2-7,TRBD1,NA,TGTGCCATCAGCGGAGAAACAGGGGGCTACGAGCAGTACTTC,CAISGETGGYEQYF
TRBV2,TRBJ2-1,NA,NA,TGTGCCAGCAGTCACGACCGGGACTCATTTCAGTTCTTC,CASSHDRDSFQFF
TRBV30,TRBJ2-4,NA,NA,TGTGCCTGGAGTGTAGAACCCCAAGTCGTGTACTTC,CAWSVEPQVVYF
TRBV5-4,TRBJ1-1,NA,NA,TGTGCCAGCAGCTTGCAAAGGGAAGGCGCTGAAGCTTTCTTT,CASSLQREGAEAFF
TRBV4-3,TRBJ2-1,TRBD2,medium-sized,TGCGCCAGCAGCCAAGGACTAGCGGGCTCCTACAATGAGCAGTTCTTC,CASSQGLAGSYNEQFF
TRBV10-3,TRBJ2-6,TRBD1,NA,TGTGCCATCAGTGATCCGATCCGGTGGACAGGGGTTTCTGGGGCCAACGTCCTGACTTTC,CAISDPIRWTGVSGANVLTF
TRBV5-1,TRBJ2-1,TRBD2,NA,TGCGCCAGCAGCTTGACTAGCGGGAGGGCCCATGAGCAGTTCTTC,CASSLTSGRAHEQFF
TRBV9,TRBJ2-3,NA,few,TGTGCCAGCAGCGGGAGGACGCTAGATACGCAGTATTTT,CASSGRTLDTQYF
TRBV19,TRBJ2-7,NA,NA,TGTGCCAGTAGAACCACAGGAGGATCCTACGAGCAGTACTTC,CASRTTGGSYEQYF
TRBV20-1,TRBJ1-4,NA,NA,TGCAGTGCTAGAGATCGGGAAAAACTGTTTTTT,CSARDREKLFF
TRBV30,TRBJ1-2,TRBD1,NA,TGTGCCTGGAGTGAAACTCCGGGACAGGGGAGCGGCTACACCTTC,CAWSETPGQGSGYTF
TRBV7-3,TRBJ2-1,TRBD2,NA,TGTGCCAGCAGCTGGACTAGCGGACTCAATGAGCAGTTCTTC,CASSWTSGLNEQFF
TRBV7-9,TRBJ2-1,NA,NA,TGTGCCAGCAGCCCAGGCGGGCCAAATGAGCAGTTCTTC,CASSPGGPNEQFF
TRBV6-1,TRBJ2-1,TRBD2,NA,TGTGCCCTCTCCAGGGTTAGCGGGTATAATGAGCAGTTCTTC,CALSRVSGYNEQFF
TRBV10-1,TRBJ2-1,NA,NA,TGCGCCAGCAGTGAGACTCCTAGCAATGAGCAGTTCTTC,CASSETPSNEQFF
TRBV30,TRBJ1-3,NA,many,TGTGCCTGGAGTCTGCAATATGGAGGAAACACCATATATTTT,CAWSLQYGGNTIYF
TRBV5-4,TRBJ2-5,NA,NA,TGTGCCAGCAGATATCATAGCGCCGGGATGGAGACCCAGTACTTC,CASRYHSAGMETQYF
TRBV5-7,TRBJ2-3,TRBD2,NA,TGTGCCAGCAGCTTGGTGGGGGGGGTAGCAACTAGCACAGATACGCAGTATTTT,CASSLVGGVATSTDTQYF
TRBV9,TRBJ2-1,TRBD2,NA,TGTGCCAGCAGCCCTAAGCGGGAGTACAATAATGAGCAGTTCTTC,CASSPKREYNNEQFF
TRBV28,TRBJ1-5,NA,NA,TGTGCCAGCAGTTTGGAGGGTTTTCAGCCCCAGCATTTT,CASSLEGFQPQHF
TRBV18,TRBJ2-2,NA,once,TGTGCCAGCTCACCACGGGACCTAAGCACAGCCGGGGAGCTGTTTTTT,CASSPRDLSTAGELFF
TRBV6-1,TRBJ2-3,NA,NA,TGTGCCAGCAGTGATCGGGACGGAGAAGATACGCAGTATTTT,CASSDRDGEDTQYF
TRBV18,TRBJ2-3,TRBD2,NA,TGTGCCAGCCAGACTAGCGGCACAGATACGCAGTATTTT,CASQTSGTDTQYF
TRBV6-1,TRBJ1-1,NA,NA,TGTGCCAGCAGTGTAGAGGGGTACACTGAAGCTTTCTTT,CASSVEGYTEAFF
TRBV5-8,TRBJ1-3,NA,NA,TGTGCCAGCAGACGAGGCGGACCTGGAAACACCATATATTTT,CASRRGGPGNTIYF
TRBV27,TRBJ1-5,NA,NA,TGTGCCAGCAGTTTAGAGGGTATTGGCAATCAGCCCCAGCATTTT,CASSLEGIGNQPQHF
TRBV28,TRBJ1-2,TRBD1,NA,TGTGCCAGCAGTCTGGGGACAGGGGGCGTCGTCTATGGCTACACCTTC,CASSLGTGGVVYGYTF
TRBV29-1,TRBJ1-5,TRBD1,NA,TGCAGCGCTCGGACAGGCCTCAATCAGCCCCAGCATTTT,CSARTGLNQPQHF
TRBV6-6,TRBJ1-1,NA,NA,TGTGCCAGCAGTTCCTACAGTAACACTGAAGCTTTCTTT,CASSSYSNTEAFF
TRBV7-3,TRBJ1-1,NA,NA,TGTGCCAGCAGCCACTCTTACAACACTGAAGCTTTCTTT,CASSHSYNTEAFF
TRBV6-5,TRBJ2-7,TRBD2,NA,TGTGCCAGCAGTCTAGCGGGAGGAGCCTACGAGCAGTACTTC,CASSLAGGAYEQYF
TRBV7-9,TRBJ2-1,NA,NA,TGTGCCAGCAGCTTAAGTGGCTCCTACAATGAGCAGTTCTTC,CASSLSGSYNEQFF
TRBV25-1,TRBJ2-3,TRBD2,once,TGTGCCAGCAGTGAGGGAGCGGGAGGGCCCTCTACAGATACGCAGTATTTT,CASSEGAGGPSTDTQYF
TRBV20-1,TRBJ2-7,NA,NA,TGCAGCAACAGGGTTCTGGACGAGCAGTACTTC,CSNRVLDEQYF
TRBV9,TRBJ1-1,NA,NA,TGTGCCAGCAGCGTAGTAACAACTGAAGCTTTCTTT,CASSVVTTEAFF
TRBV2,TRBJ2-2,TRBD1,NA,TGTGCCAGCTCCGGGACAGGGGTCTGTCTCACCTGGGAGCTGTTTTTT,CASSGTGVCLTWELFF
TRBV7-8,TRBJ2-1,TRBD2,many,TGTGCCAGCAGCTTCGGGGCGGGAGGGCCCGTTAATTACAATGAGCAGTTCTTC,CASSFGAGGPVNYNEQFF
TRBV18,TRBJ2-7,NA,NA,TGTGCCAGCTCACCCAGGCAGTCCGCTACCTACGAGCAGTACTTC,CASSPRQSATYEQYF
TRBV7-9,TRBJ1-1,NA,NA,TGTGCCAGCAGCTTAGGACGGGTGAACACTGAAGCTTTCTTT,CASSLGRVNTEAFF
TRBV5-1,TRBJ2-4,NA,many,TGCGCCAGCAGCTTGGGGGGGACGGCTAAAAACATTCAGTACTTC,CASSLGGTAKNIQYF
TRBV11-3,TRBJ2-3,TRBD1,once,TGTGCCAGCAGCCCCACAGGGGTGGATACGCAGTATTTT,CASSPTGVDTQYF
TRBV28,TRBJ2-3,NA,NA,TGTGCCAGCAGTTTAGGTGTTGGCAGGTACACAGATACGCAGTATTTT,CASSLGVGRYTDTQYF
TRBV5-4,TRBJ1-1,NA,NA,TGTGCCAGCAGCACAGACCCGAACACTGAAGCTTTCTTT,CASSTDPNTEAFF
TRBV15,TRBJ2-5,NA,NA,TGTGCCACCAGCAGAGATCGTAGGACCCAGTACTTC,CATSRDRRTQYF